The 15 T cell receptor beta chains in this list originate from one sample, sequenced in a study of blood T cells in healthy people across ages. A second roughly 7 to 12 cycle PCR used barcoded and J-beta primers. From the 5' RACE reads, TCRdb called clonotypes with MiXCR, one entry per CDR3 protein. Of some 1.6 million distinct CDR3 sequences in the sample, about 35% were seen once. Sequencing used blood. The receptors stem from a woman aged 25 to 39 in good health.

This clonotype was observed a handful of times. The V and J genes are TRBV7-9 and TRBJ2-7; 10 positions agree with TRBD2. Germline lookup yields CDR1 SEHNR and CDR2 FQNEAQ (reference sequence). V trimming: 4 bases; J trimming: 4 bases; junction bases outside the gene matches: 7. CDR3 length equals 15 residues. The CDR3 DNA reads TGTGCCAGCAGCTCGGTCCTAGCGGGGGATTACGAGCAGTACTTC. Translated: CASSSVLAGDYEQYF.

Only a few counts were recorded for this clonotype. The chain links TRBV6-1 to TRBJ2-7; either TRBD1 or TRBD2 may fit D (5 bases each). CDR1 is MNHNS and CDR2 is SASEGT in the germline V gene. The CDR3 loop spans 13 amino acids. The germline V and J ends were trimmed by 8 bases and 6 bases, with 17 bases remaining between them. CDR3 loop: CASSGTAKGEQYF. The CDR3 nucleotides are TGTGCCAGCTCCGGGACGGCGAAGGGCGAGCAGTACTTC.

A single count supports this clonotype. DNA for the CDR3: TGCAGTGCTAGAGATGGAGGTCATGAGCAGTTCTTC. Translated, it gives CSARDGGHEQFF. The J gene is TRBJ2-1, the V gene TRBV20-1, with D perhaps TRBD2 (5 bases). The germline V gene has CDR1 DFQATT and CDR2 SNEGSKA (reference sequence). Trimming took off 0 bases at V and 8 bases at J, with 8 bases between the two ends. The CDR3 loop spans 12 amino acids.

In this sample, this clonotype turned up a few times. The chain is built from TRBV10-3 and TRBJ2-7; 9 bases agree with TRBD2. Trimming took 4 bases from V and 4 from J; bases not matched to a gene: 8. This CDR3 comprises 15 residues. CDR1 and CDR2 from the germline V gene are ENHRY and SYGVKD. The CDR3 DNA is TGTGCCATCAGTGGGGGTAGCGGGGGTCTGTACGAGCAGTACTTC. As protein: CAISGGSGGLYEQYF.

This clonotype was counted a few times. The chain is built from TRBV7-9 and TRBJ2-3; 9 bases map to TRBD2. Germline CDR1 reads SEHNR; CDR2 reads FQNEAQ (reference sequence). V shed 2 bases, J shed 0 bases, and the junction held 9 bases outside the gene matches. The CDR3 contains 18 residues. CDR3 protein: CASSLKSRLAESTDTQYF. As DNA, the CDR3 is TGTGCCAGCAGCTTAAAATCCCGACTAGCGGAAAGCACAGATACGCAGTATTTT.

This clonotype was seen a few times. The V call is TRBV20-1, the J call TRBJ2-1; 8 positions match TRBD2. The CDR3 is 14 residues long. With V trimmed by 6 bases and J by 6 bases, 10 bases remained unmatched. CDR1 and CDR2 from the germline V gene are DFQATT and SNEGSKA (reference sequence). Here the CDR3 reads CSARPAGDPNEQFF. The CDR3 nucleotides are TGCAGTGCCCGCCCAGCGGGGGACCCCAATGAGCAGTTCTTC.

The chain combines TRBV7-9 with TRBJ1-2; D is uncertain. With 5 bases removed from V and 0 bases from J, the gap between germline ends came to 16 bases. From germline, CDR1 is SEHNR and CDR2 FQNEAQ (reference sequence). The CDR3 runs 16 residues. CDR3 coding DNA: TGTGCCAGCAGCCCGGGAGGCCAAGAAGCTAACTATGGCTACACCTTC. Protein product: CASSPGGQEANYGYTF. The whole variable domain, remainder taken from reference TRBV7-9 and TRBJ1-2, is DTGVSQNPRHKITKRGQNVTFRCDPISEHNRLYWYRQTLGQGPEFLTYFQNEAQLEKSRLLSDRFSAERPKGSFSTLEIQRTEQGDSAMYLCASSPGGQEANYGYTFGSGTRLTVV.

This clonotype showed up just a few times. The chain employs TRBV29-1 and TRBJ2-5; 7 bases map to TRBD2. The germline CDR1 and CDR2 sequences are SQVTM and ANQGSEA. The junction had 15 bases not matched to a gene; V was cut back by 6 bases and J by 5 bases. This CDR3 contains 15 residues. This CDR3 is CSVGAERGGSETQYF. CDR3 nucleotides: TGCAGCGTCGGGGCGGAGCGGGGAGGAAGCGAGACCCAGTACTTC.

The gene calls are TRBV12-3 or TRBV12-4 and TRBJ1-2; tentative D call: TRBD1 (6 bases). This CDR3 comprises 14 residues. Trimming left V 1 base short and J 7 bases short, with 13 bases between. In nucleotides, the CDR3 is TGTGCCAGCAGTTTAGGACAGGTTTGGGGTGGCTACACCTTC. Translation: CASSLGQVWGGYTF.

This clonotype was found once. The chain carries TRBV3-1 and TRBJ2-2; 8 bases fit TRBD2. V was clipped by 1 base and J by 0 bases; unmatched bases: 7. Germline CDR1 is LGHDT and CDR2 is YNNKEL (reference sequence). This CDR3 is built from 18 residues. The CDR3 DNA follows: TGTGCCAGCAGCCAAGGCGGTAGCGGGGCCTCGAACACCGGGGAGCTGTTTTTT. Translating gives CASSQGGSGASNTGELFF.

This clonotype was seen a few times. The V and J genes are TRBV5-5 and TRBJ1-1; D uncertain. CDR3 size: 13 residues. CDR1 and CDR2 (germline): SGHKS, YYEKEE (reference sequence). V lost 6 bases and J lost 3, with 12 bases in between. The CDR3 reads CASTQYEDTEAFF. CDR3 DNA: TGTGCCAGCACCCAGTATGAGGACACTGAAGCTTTCTTT.

The J gene is TRBJ2-2, the V gene TRBV4-1, with 9 bases lining up with TRBD2. Per the germline V gene, CDR1 is MGHRA and CDR2 is YSYEKL. The V segment lost 0 bases and the J segment 5 bases; nucleotides outside the gene matches: 7. The CDR3 covers 17 residues. The DNA for the CDR3 is TGCGCCAGCAGCCAAGATGTAGCGGGACTAGCAACCGGGGAGCTGTTTTTT. Protein sequence: CASSQDVAGLATGELFF.

Concerning this clonotype: This may stem from a read error, because a much larger clone lies one nucleotide away. The rearrangement uses TRBV10-3 and TRBJ2-5; 10 nucleotides match TRBD1. From germline, CDR1 is ENHRY and CDR2 SYGVKD. The CDR3 totals 16 residues. This CDR3 is CAIGESRDRGRETQYF. The CDR3 bases are TGTGCCATCGGTGAGTCCCGGGACAGGGGACGAGAGACCCAGTACTTC.

The chain combines TRBV7-3 with TRBJ2-7, with no clear D. CDR1 and CDR2 (germline): SGHTA, FQGTGA. The V gene lost 4 bases and the J gene lost 7 bases, with 14 bases spanning the gap. The CDR3 covers 13 residues. The CDR3 spells CASSSTPLGEQYF. DNA of the CDR3: TGTGCCAGCAGCTCCACCCCTTTGGGAGAGCAGTACTTC.

This clonotype showed up just a few times. The gene calls are TRBV20-1 and TRBJ2-7; 8 positions match TRBD1. This CDR3 contains 15 residues. V gave up 3 bases and J gave up 6 bases; unmatched junction bases: 13. The V gene's germline CDR1 is DFQATT and CDR2 SNEGSKA (reference sequence). CDR3 DNA sequence: TGCAGTGCTAGTCAGGGGGCAGGTGTGATCGGCGAGCAGTACTTC. This translates into CSASQGAGVIGEQYF.